This entry concerns a single T cell receptor beta chain. Its matching antigen is unknown. Germline CDR1 and CDR2: SEHNR and FQNEAQ (reference sequence). The CDR3 length is 14 residues. V lost 8 bases and J 1 base, leaving 11 bases between the germline ends. Libraries were prepared by immunoSEQ multiplex PCR; TCRdb keeps only in-frame clonotypes and omits some of them. The sample consists of around 110,000 clones, roughly 92% of them appearing once. The source of the sample is a study of T cell repertoires and HLA-DP antigens. Sample: CD4+ T cells from PBMCs. The genes are TRBV7-9 and TRBJ2-2, with a tentative D call TRBD2 (6 bases). The clonotype originates from a woman under 30 in good health and CMV-seronegative. In nucleotides, the CDR3 is TGTGCCAGCGTCGGGGGAATGAACACCGGGGAGCTGTTTTTT. This encodes CASVGGMNTGELFF.